These T cell receptor beta chains were read from a single sample in a study of response to subunit inactivated influenza vaccine. TCRdb re-called the RT-PCR reads with MiXCR, one entry per CDR3 protein. The table has 550,000 to 800,000 distinct CDR3 sequences, 15% to 17% seen once; the top ten hold around a tenth. The input for sequencing was PBMCs from blood, taken 12 days after vaccination. Receptors were obtained from a man in his fifties who received an inactivated influenza vaccine. The CDR3 runs from the conserved cysteine through the conserved F or W. The D gene is left open where the match is weak. The listing skips clone size in some rows; elsewhere it reads once, few, many or a size class.

j_call: TRBJ2-3
d_call: .
clone_size: many
v_call: TRBV7-9
cdr3_aa: CASSPSGTVSTDTQYF
cdr3_nt: TGTGCCAGCAGTCCCTCCGGGACGGTTTCCACAGATACGCAGTATTTT

j_call: TRBJ1-1
d_call: TRBD1
clone_size: .
v_call: TRBV20-1
cdr3_aa: CSAGDRLNTEAFF
cdr3_nt: TGCAGTGCGGGGGACAGGCTGAACACTGAAGCTTTCTTT

j_call: TRBJ1-5
d_call: .
clone_size: .
v_call: TRBV4-3
cdr3_aa: CASSQDAGGRSNQPQHF
cdr3_nt: TGCGCCAGCAGCCAAGACGCAGGAGGGCGAAGCAATCAGCCCCAGCATTTT

j_call: TRBJ2-3
d_call: TRBD2
clone_size: few
v_call: TRBV5-1
cdr3_aa: CASSFGASGRTDTQYF
cdr3_nt: TGCGCCAGCAGCTTCGGGGCTAGCGGCAGGACAGATACGCAGTATTTT

j_call: TRBJ2-1
d_call: .
clone_size: .
v_call: TRBV11-1
cdr3_aa: CASSRLGSTEDLYNEQFF
cdr3_nt: TGTGCCAGCAGCCGCCTAGGGTCGACGGAGGACCTCTACAATGAGCAGTTCTTC

j_call: TRBJ2-4
d_call: TRBD1
clone_size: few
v_call: TRBV20-1
cdr3_aa: CSAPQGANEGPDIQYF
cdr3_nt: TGCAGTGCCCCACAGGGGGCGAACGAGGGACCGGACATTCAGTACTTC

j_call: TRBJ1-5
d_call: .
clone_size: .
v_call: TRBV5-5
cdr3_aa: CASSLGDPGGHQPQHF
cdr3_nt: TGTGCCAGCAGCTTGGGGGACCCCGGAGGCCATCAGCCCCAGCATTTT

j_call: TRBJ2-1
d_call: TRBD1
clone_size: .
v_call: TRBV7-9
cdr3_aa: CASSPRRDRDNEQFF
cdr3_nt: TGTGCCAGCAGCCCTCGCCGGGACAGGGACAATGAGCAGTTCTTC

j_call: TRBJ1-5
d_call: .
clone_size: few
v_call: TRBV6-2/TRBV6-3
cdr3_aa: CASRTGLSNQPQHF
cdr3_nt: TGTGCCAGCCGAACAGGACTTAGCAATCAGCCCCAGCATTTT

j_call: TRBJ1-5
d_call: .
clone_size: few
v_call: TRBV6-5
cdr3_aa: CASSYEDHQPYSNQPQHF
cdr3_nt: TGTGCCAGCAGTTACGAGGATCACCAACCTTATAGCAATCAGCCCCAGCATTTT

j_call: TRBJ1-3
d_call: .
clone_size: few
v_call: TRBV7-9
cdr3_aa: CASSSVGIGNTIYF
cdr3_nt: TGTGCCAGCAGCTCGGTCGGAATTGGAAACACCATATATTTT

j_call: TRBJ2-7
d_call: .
clone_size: .
v_call: TRBV27
cdr3_aa: CASRKPGRSYEQYF
cdr3_nt: TGTGCCAGCAGAAAACCGGGACGTTCCTACGAGCAGTACTTC

j_call: TRBJ2-3
d_call: .
clone_size: few
v_call: TRBV11-2
cdr3_aa: CASSLLSPGTDTQYF
cdr3_nt: TGTGCCAGCAGCTTACTCAGCCCGGGCACAGATACGCAGTATTTT

j_call: TRBJ2-2
d_call: TRBD1
clone_size: .
v_call: TRBV14
cdr3_aa: CASSRDRETMTGELFF
cdr3_nt: TGTGCCAGCAGCCGAGACAGGGAGACGATGACCGGGGAGCTGTTTTTT

j_call: TRBJ2-4
d_call: .
clone_size: .
v_call: TRBV12-3/TRBV12-4
cdr3_aa: CASSPNRGAKNIQYF
cdr3_nt: TGTGCCAGCAGTCCAAATCGGGGGGCGAAAAACATTCAGTACTTC

j_call: TRBJ2-5
d_call: TRBD2
clone_size: .
v_call: TRBV9
cdr3_aa: CASSGLAGVQETQYF
cdr3_nt: TGTGCCAGCAGCGGACTAGCGGGAGTCCAAGAGACCCAGTACTTC

j_call: TRBJ2-7
d_call: .
clone_size: .
v_call: TRBV2
cdr3_aa: CASSARTASYEQYF
cdr3_nt: TGTGCCAGCAGTGCTAGGACAGCATCCTACGAGCAGTACTTC

j_call: TRBJ1-2
d_call: .
clone_size: few
v_call: TRBV20-1
cdr3_aa: CSARDLTGNYGYTF
cdr3_nt: TGCAGTGCTAGAGATCTTACAGGGAACTATGGCTACACCTTC

j_call: TRBJ1-6
d_call: .
clone_size: .
v_call: TRBV29-1
cdr3_aa: CSVGGGDSPLHF
cdr3_nt: TGCAGCGTTGGAGGAGGAGATTCACCCCTCCACTTT

j_call: TRBJ2-2
d_call: .
clone_size: .
v_call: TRBV28
cdr3_aa: CASSPVRGAGELFF
cdr3_nt: TGTGCCAGCAGTCCTGTTCGGGGGGCTGGGGAGCTGTTTTTT

j_call: TRBJ2-3
d_call: .
clone_size: few
v_call: TRBV20-1
cdr3_aa: CSARHTDTQYF
cdr3_nt: TGCAGTGCTAGACACACAGATACGCAGTATTTT

j_call: TRBJ2-7
d_call: TRBD2
clone_size: .
v_call: TRBV20-1
cdr3_aa: CSASKREGHYEQYF
cdr3_nt: TGCAGTGCTAGCAAGCGGGAGGGCCACTACGAGCAGTACTTC

j_call: TRBJ2-7
d_call: .
clone_size: few
v_call: TRBV12-3/TRBV12-4
cdr3_aa: CASSPILYEQYF
cdr3_nt: TGTGCCAGCAGTCCTATCTTATACGAGCAGTACTTC

j_call: TRBJ2-1
d_call: TRBD2
clone_size: few
v_call: TRBV7-2
cdr3_aa: CASSAQPGLAGYNEQFF
cdr3_nt: TGTGCCAGCAGCGCTCAACCGGGACTAGCGGGGTATAATGAGCAGTTCTTC

j_call: TRBJ1-5
d_call: .
clone_size: few
v_call: TRBV7-2
cdr3_aa: CASSLVAGSSNQPQHF
cdr3_nt: TGTGCCAGCAGCTTAGTCGCGGGATCGAGCAATCAGCCCCAGCATTTT